What follows describes a single T cell receptor (beta chain). These data come from a study of shared clonotypes between healthy human individuals. The table came from immunoSEQ multiplex PCR; TCRdb's copy has only in-frame clones and leaves some out. This sample has around 560,000 clones; about 95% occur once, and the top ten carry 0.095% to 0.14%. This CDR3 contains 13 residues. The germline gives CDR1 SEHNR, CDR2 FQNEAQ (reference sequence). Unmatched junction bases numbered 6, after V lost 7 bases and J lost 6 bases. Naive CD8 cells lacked CD45RO and underwent positive selection for CCR7, leaving out terminally differentiated effector memory CD45RA+ cells.

This clonotype originated in a woman aged 30 to 39 in good health. The J gene is TRBJ1-2, the V gene TRBV7-9; 9 bases match TRBD1. Sequenced material: naive CD8+ T cells sorted from blood. For the CDR3, the DNA is TGTGCCAGCAAAACAGGGGGCTTAAATGGCTACACCTTC. Protein sequence: CASKTGGLNGYTF.